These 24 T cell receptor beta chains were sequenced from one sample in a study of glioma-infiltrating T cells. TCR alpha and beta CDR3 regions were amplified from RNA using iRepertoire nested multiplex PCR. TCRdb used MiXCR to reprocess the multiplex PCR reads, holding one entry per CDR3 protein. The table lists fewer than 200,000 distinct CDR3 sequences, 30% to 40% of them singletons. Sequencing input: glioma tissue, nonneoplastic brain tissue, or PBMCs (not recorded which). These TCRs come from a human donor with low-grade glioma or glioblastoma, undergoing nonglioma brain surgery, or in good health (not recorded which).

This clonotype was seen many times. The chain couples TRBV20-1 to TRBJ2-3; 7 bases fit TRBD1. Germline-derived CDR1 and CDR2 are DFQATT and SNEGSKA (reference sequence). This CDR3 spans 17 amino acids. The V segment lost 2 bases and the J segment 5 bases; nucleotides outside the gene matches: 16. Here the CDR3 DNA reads TGCAGTGCTAGACGTACTCGGACAGGTTTTTTTCGAGATACGCAGTATTTT. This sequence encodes CSARRTRTGFFRDTQYF.

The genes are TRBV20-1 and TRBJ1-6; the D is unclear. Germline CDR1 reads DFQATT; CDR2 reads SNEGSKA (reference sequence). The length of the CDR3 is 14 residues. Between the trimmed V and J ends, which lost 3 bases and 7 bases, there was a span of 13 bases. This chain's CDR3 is CSASSFMTNSPLHF. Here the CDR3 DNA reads TGCAGTGCTAGCTCCTTCATGACGAATTCACCCCTCCACTTT.

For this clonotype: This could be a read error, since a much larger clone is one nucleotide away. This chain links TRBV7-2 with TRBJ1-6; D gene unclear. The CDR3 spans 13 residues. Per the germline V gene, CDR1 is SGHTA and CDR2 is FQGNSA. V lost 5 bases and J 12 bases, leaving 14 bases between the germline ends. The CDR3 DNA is TGTGCCAGCAGCCAAGAACTCTTGGAACCCCTCCACTTT. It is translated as CASSQELLEPLHF.

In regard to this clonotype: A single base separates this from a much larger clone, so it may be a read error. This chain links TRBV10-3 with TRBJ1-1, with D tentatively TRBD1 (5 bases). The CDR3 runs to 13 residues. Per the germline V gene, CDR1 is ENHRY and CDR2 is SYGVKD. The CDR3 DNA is TGTGCCATCAGGCCTGGAGTGGGGACTGAAGCTCTCTTT. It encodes CAIRPGVGTEALF.

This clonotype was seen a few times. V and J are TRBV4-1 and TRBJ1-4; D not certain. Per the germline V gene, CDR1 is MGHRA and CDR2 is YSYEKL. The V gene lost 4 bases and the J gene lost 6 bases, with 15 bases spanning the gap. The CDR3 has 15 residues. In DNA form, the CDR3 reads TGCGCCAGCAGCCCGAGGACCGGCTGGGATGAAAAACTGTTTTTT. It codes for CASSPRTGWDEKLFF.

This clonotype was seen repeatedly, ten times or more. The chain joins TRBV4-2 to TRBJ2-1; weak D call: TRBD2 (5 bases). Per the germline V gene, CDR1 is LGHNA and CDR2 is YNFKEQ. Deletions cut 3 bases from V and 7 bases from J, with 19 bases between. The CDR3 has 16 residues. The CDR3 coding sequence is TGTGCCAGCAGCCAGTCGGCGAGCGGAGGTGGGAATGAGCAGTTCTTC. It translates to CASSQSASGGGNEQFF.

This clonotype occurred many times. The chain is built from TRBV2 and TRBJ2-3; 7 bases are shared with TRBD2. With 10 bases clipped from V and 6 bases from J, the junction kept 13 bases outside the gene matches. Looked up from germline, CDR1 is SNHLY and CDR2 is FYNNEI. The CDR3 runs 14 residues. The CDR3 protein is CATIGSGTLDTQYF. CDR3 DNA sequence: TGTGCCACGATAGGGAGCGGGACGTTGGATACGCAGTATTTT.

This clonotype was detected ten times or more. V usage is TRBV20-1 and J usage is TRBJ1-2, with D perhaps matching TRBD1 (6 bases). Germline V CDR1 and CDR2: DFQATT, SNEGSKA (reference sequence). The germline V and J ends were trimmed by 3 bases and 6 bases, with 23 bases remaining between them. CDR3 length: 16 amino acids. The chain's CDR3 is CSASPATGSGFNGYTF. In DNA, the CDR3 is TGCAGTGCTAGCCCTGCGACAGGATCGGGGTTCAATGGCTACACCTTC.

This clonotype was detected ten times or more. The CDR3 protein is CASHTPFGPATNEKLFF. The CDR3 DNA reads as TGTGCCAGCCACACCCCCTTCGGGCCTGCAACTAATGAAAAACTGTTTTTT. V gene TRBV2 combines with J gene TRBJ1-4; D gene ambiguous. Germline values: CDR1 SNHLY, CDR2 FYNNEI. Trimming shortened V by 8 bases and J by 0 bases, and 19 bases separated the two germline ends. The CDR3 is 17 amino acids.

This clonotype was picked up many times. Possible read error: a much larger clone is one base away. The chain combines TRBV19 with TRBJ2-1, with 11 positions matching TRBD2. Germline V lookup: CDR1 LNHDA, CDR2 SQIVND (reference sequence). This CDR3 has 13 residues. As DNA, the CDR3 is TGTGCCAGTAAGACTAGCGGGAACAATGGGCAGTTCTTC. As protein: CASKTSGNNGQFF.

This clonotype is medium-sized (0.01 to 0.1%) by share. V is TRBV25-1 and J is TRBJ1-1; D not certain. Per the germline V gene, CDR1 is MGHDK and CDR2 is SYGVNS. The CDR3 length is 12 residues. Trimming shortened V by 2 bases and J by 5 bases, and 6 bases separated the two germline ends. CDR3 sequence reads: CASSEGVTEAFF. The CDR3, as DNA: TGTGCCAGCAGTGAAGGCGTGACTGAAGCTTTCTTT.

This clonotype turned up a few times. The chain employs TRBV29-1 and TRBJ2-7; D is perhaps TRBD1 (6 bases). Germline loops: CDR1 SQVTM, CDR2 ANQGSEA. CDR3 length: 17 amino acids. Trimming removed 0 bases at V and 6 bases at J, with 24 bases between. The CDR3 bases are TGCAGCGTTGAAGATCCGACAGGACCCACGATTAGGGGCGAGCAGTACTTC. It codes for CSVEDPTGPTIRGEQYF.

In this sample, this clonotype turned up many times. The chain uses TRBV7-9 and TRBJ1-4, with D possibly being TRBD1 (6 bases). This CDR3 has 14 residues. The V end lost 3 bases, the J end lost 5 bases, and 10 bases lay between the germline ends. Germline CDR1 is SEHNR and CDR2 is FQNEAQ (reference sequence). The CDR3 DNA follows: TGTGCCAGCAGCTTGGGGGGCAGAAATGAAAAACTGTTTTTT. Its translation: CASSLGGRNEKLFF.

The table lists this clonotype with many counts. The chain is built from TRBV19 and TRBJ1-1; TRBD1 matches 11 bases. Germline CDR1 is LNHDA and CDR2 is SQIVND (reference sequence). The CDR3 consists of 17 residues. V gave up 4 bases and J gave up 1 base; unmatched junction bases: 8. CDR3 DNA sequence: TGTGCCAGTAGTACATATGGACAGGGGGCACCGAACACTGAAGCTTTCTTT. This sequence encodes CASSTYGQGAPNTEAFF.

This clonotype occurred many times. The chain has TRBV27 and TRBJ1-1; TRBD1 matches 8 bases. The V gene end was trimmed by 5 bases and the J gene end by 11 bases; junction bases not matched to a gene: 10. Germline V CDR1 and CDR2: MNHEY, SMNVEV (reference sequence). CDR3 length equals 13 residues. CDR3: CASSVIQGADAFF. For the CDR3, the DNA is TGTGCCAGCAGTGTCATCCAGGGGGCGGATGCTTTCTTT.

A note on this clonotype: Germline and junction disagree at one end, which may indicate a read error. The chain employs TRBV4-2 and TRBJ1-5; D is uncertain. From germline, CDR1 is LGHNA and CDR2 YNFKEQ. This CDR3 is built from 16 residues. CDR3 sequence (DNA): TGTGCCAGCAGCCAAGAGGGTGTCTCGGGCAATCAGCCAAAGCAGTTT. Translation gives CASSQEGVSGNQPKQF.

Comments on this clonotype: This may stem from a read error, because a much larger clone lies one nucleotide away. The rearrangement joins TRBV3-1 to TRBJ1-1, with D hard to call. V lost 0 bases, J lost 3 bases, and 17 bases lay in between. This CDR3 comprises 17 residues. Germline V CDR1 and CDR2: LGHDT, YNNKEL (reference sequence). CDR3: CASSQEGLWAEDTEAFF. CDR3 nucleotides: TGTGCCAGCAGCCAAGAAGGGTTGTGGGCGGAAGACACTGAAGCTTTCTTT. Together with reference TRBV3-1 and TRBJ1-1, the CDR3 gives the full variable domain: DTAVSQTPKYLVTQMGNDKSIKCEQNLGHDTMYWYKQDSKKFLKIMFSYNNKELIINETVPNRFSPKSPDKAHLNLHINSLELGDSAVYFCASSQEGLWAEDTEAFFGQGTRLTVV.

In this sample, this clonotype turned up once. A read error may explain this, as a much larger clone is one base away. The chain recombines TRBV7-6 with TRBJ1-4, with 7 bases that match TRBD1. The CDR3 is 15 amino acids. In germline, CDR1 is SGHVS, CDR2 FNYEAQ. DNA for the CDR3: TGTGCCAGCAGGTTAACCGGGACAGAAAGGGAAAAACGGTTTTTT. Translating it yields CASRLTGTEREKRFF.

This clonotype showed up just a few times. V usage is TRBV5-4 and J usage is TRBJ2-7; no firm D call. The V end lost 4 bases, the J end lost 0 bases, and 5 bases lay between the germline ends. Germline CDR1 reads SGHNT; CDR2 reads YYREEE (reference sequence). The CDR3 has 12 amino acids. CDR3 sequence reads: CASSQNSYEQYF. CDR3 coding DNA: TGTGCCAGCAGCCAAAACTCCTACGAGCAGTACTTC.

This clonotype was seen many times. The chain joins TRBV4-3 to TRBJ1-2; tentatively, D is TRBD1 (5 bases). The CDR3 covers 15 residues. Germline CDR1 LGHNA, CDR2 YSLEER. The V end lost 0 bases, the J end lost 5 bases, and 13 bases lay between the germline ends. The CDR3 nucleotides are TGCGCCAGCAGCCAAGATCTCACAGGCAATTATGGCTACACCTTC. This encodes CASSQDLTGNYGYTF.

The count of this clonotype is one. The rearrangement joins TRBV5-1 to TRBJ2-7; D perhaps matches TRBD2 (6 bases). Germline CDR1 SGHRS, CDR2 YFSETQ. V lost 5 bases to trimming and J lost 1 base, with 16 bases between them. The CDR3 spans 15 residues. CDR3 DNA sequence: TGCGCCAGCAGGGGGTCTCTCGGACTATCCTACGAGCAGTACTTC. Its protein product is CASRGSLGLSYEQYF.

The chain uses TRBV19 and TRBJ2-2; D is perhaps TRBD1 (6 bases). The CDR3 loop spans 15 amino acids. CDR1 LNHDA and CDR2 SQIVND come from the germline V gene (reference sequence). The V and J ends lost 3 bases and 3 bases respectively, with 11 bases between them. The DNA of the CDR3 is TGTGCCAGTAGTATCCCACAGGGATACACCGGGGAGCTGTTTTTT. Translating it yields CASSIPQGYTGELFF.

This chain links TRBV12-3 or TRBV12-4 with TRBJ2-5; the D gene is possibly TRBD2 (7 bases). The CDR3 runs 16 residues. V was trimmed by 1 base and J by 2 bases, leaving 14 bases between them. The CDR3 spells CASSLVEGGGQETQYF. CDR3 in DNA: TGTGCCAGCAGTTTAGTGGAGGGGGGGGGACAAGAGACCCAGTACTTC.

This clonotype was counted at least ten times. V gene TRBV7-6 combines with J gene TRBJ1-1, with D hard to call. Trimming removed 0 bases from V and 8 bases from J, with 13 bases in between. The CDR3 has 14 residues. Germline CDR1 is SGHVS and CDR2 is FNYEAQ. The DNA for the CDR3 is TGTGCCAGCAGCTTAGCAACGCCGGGCGGGGAAGCTTTCTTT. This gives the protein CASSLATPGGEAFF.